Listed here is a single T cell receptor beta chain. Antigen unknown. The junction and the germline gene differ at one end; a read error may be behind it. The data stem from a study of Graves' ophthalmopathy and Graves' hyperthyroidism. Study background: Specimen type is peripheral blood, obtained at initial diagnosis before any treatment.

General study points: Ophthalmopathy progression prediction by the model yielded a sensitivity of about 69% and a specificity of 72.22%.

The length of the CDR3 is 16 residues. Germline V gene sequence: CDR1 SEHNR, CDR2 FQNEAQ (reference sequence). Amplifying from RNA transcripts, the study obtained TCR beta CDR3 regions. The library came from an HTBI-primed first-round RT-PCR and a second-round multiplex PCR. From the multiplex PCR reads, TCRdb called clonotypes with MiXCR, one entry per CDR3 protein. The repertoire holds 500,000 to 800,000 distinct CDR3 sequences, about two fifths seen once, with roughly 3% in the top ten. Ophthalmopathy donors' eye disease showed moderate-to-severe activity, CAS of at least 3, NOSPECS of at least 4 and duration under 3 months.

The receptor comes from an adult man with Graves' ophthalmopathy. V and J are TRBV7-9 and TRBJ2-7, with D unclear. The sequenced material came from peripheral blood. The DNA of the CDR3 is TGCGCCAGCAGCCAAGTAATGAACAGCATCCTTAGCCAGCAGTACTTC. Its translation: CASSQVMNSILSQQYF.